These 5 T cell receptor beta chains were all obtained from the same sample, sequenced in a study of response to subunit inactivated influenza vaccine. TCRdb re-called the RT-PCR reads through MiXCR, storing one row per CDR3 protein. This table holds around 480,000 distinct CDR3 sequences, approximately 17% found once. The sequencing here drew on CD4+ T cells sorted from PBMCs, taken less than 30 months after vaccination. The receptors were sampled from a man aged 45 to 70 who received an inactivated influenza vaccine.

This clonotype was observed a handful of times. The chain links TRBV5-1 to TRBJ2-1; D call uncertain. The germline CDR1 and CDR2 sequences are SGHRS and YFSETQ. This CDR3 is built from 14 residues. The germline V and J ends were trimmed by 0 bases and 3 bases, with 7 bases remaining between them. This CDR3 reads CASSLDANYNEQFF. The CDR3 bases are TGCGCCAGCAGCTTGGATGCTAACTACAATGAGCAGTTCTTC.

V usage is TRBV29-1 and J usage is TRBJ1-1; a possible D gene is TRBD1 (6 bases). The CDR3 length is 14 residues. Germline V CDR1 and CDR2: SQVTM, ANQGSEA. The V gene lost 6 bases and the J gene lost 1 base, with 15 bases spanning the gap. Here the CDR3 reads CSVEPGHPNTEAFF. DNA of the CDR3: TGCAGCGTGGAACCGGGACACCCGAACACTGAAGCTTTCTTT.

This clonotype appeared a few times. J is TRBJ1-1 and V is TRBV12-3 or TRBV12-4, with a possible D match to TRBD1 (5 bases). This CDR3 is 14 amino acids long. Trimming took 6 bases from V and 5 from J, leaving 16 bases between them. Here the CDR3 reads CASREAQGGTEAFF. In nucleotides, the CDR3 is TGTGCCAGCAGAGAGGCGCAGGGAGGAACTGAAGCTTTCTTT.

J is TRBJ2-1 and V is TRBV6-2 or TRBV6-3, with 11 bases matching TRBD2. CDR1 and CDR2 from the germline V gene are MNHEY and SVGEGT. The V gene end was trimmed by 7 bases and the J gene end by 2 bases; junction bases not matched to a gene: 10. The CDR3 has 17 amino acids. CDR3 sequence reads: CASTPTSGGGAYNEQFF. The CDR3 DNA reads as TGTGCCAGCACTCCTACTAGCGGGGGAGGGGCCTACAATGAGCAGTTCTTC.

This clonotype appeared a few times. This chain uses TRBV7-2 with TRBJ2-5; D unresolved. This CDR3 has 14 residues. The ends were cut back, 2 bases at V and 0 bases at J, with 7 bases in the middle. Germline CDR1 and CDR2: SGHTA and FQGNSA. CDR3 bases: TGTGCCAGCAGCTTAAAGTGGAACCAAGAGACCCAGTACTTC. It specifies CASSLKWNQETQYF.